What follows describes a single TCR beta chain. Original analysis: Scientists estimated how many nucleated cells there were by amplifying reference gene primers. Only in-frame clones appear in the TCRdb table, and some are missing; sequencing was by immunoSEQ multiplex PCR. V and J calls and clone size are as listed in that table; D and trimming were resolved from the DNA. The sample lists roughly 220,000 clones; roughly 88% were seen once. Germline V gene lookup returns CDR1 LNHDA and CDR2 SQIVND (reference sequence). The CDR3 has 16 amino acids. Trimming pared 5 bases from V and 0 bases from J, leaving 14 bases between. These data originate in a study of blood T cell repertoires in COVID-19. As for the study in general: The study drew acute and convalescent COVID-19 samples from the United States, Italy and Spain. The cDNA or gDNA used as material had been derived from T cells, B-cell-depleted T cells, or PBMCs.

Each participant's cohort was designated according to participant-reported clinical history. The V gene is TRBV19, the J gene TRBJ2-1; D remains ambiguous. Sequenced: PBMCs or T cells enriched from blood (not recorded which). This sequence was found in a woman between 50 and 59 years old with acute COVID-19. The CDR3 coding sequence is TGTGCCAGTAGTCGCCGACTCTCTAGCTCCTACAATGAGCAGTTCTTC. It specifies CASSRRLSSSYNEQFF.